The 21 T cell receptor beta chains listed next were all sequenced from one sample in a study of T cell changes during pregnancy in multiple sclerosis. Only in-frame clones appear in the TCRdb table, and some are missing; sequencing was by immunoSEQ multiplex PCR. The repertoire holds around 34,000 clones, 75% to 95% seen once, with 12% in the top ten. Sequencing used CD8+ T cells from peripheral blood mononuclear cells, obtained in the first trimester of pregnancy. The receptors derive from a female donor with multiple sclerosis, enrolled in a pregnancy study.

CDR3 protein: CASSIDSGGSLHEQFF. The CDR3 nucleotides read TGTGCCAGTAGTATCGACTCTGGCGGGAGTTTGCATGAGCAGTTCTTC. The gene calls are TRBV19 and TRBJ2-1; TRBD2 matches at 7 bases. V dropped 3 bases and J dropped 8; count of bases not matched to a gene: 13. CDR3 length equals 16 residues. The germline CDR1 and CDR2 sequences are LNHDA and SQIVND (reference sequence).

The rearrangement joins TRBV19 to TRBJ1-1, with TRBD1 matching 7 bases. Unmatched junction bases numbered 6, after V lost 8 bases and J lost 0 bases. The CDR3 sequence is 14 residues long. Germline lookup yields CDR1 LNHDA and CDR2 SQIVND (reference sequence). CDR3 DNA sequence: TGTGCCAGTGGGGACAGTCGAATGAACACTGAAGCTTTCTTT. Its protein product is CASGDSRMNTEAFF.

This chain joins TRBV5-1 and TRBJ2-1, with 9 bases identical to TRBD1. The germline gives CDR1 SGHRS, CDR2 YFSETQ. CDR3 length: 13 residues. V gave up 2 bases and J gave up 8 bases; unmatched junction bases: 2. This CDR3 is CASSLDRGDEQFF. CDR3 bases: TGCGCCAGCAGCTTAGACAGGGGGGATGAGCAGTTCTTC.

Notes on this clone: A read error may produce the germline difference seen at one junction end. The rearrangement links TRBV2 to TRBJ2-5; TRBD2 matches 11 bases. The V gene's germline CDR1 is SNHLY and CDR2 FYNNEI. This CDR3 spans 14 amino acids. This CDR3 reads CASGTSGPLESQYF. CDR3 bases: TGTGCCAGCGGGACTAGCGGACCTTTAGAGTCCCAGTACTTC.

V gene TRBV27 combines with J gene TRBJ2-1; 10 nucleotides line up with TRBD2. The CDR3 is 15 residues long. V lost 5 bases, J lost 5 bases, and 6 bases stayed unmatched. Germline V CDR1 and CDR2: MNHEY, SMNVEV (reference sequence). CDR3 region: CASSPTSGTHNEQFF. The CDR3 region has the DNA TGTGCCAGCAGTCCCACTAGCGGGACACACAATGAGCAGTTCTTC.

This clone has a single count. The V call is TRBV19, the J call TRBJ1-2; 7 bases agree with TRBD1. Looked up from germline, CDR1 is LNHDA and CDR2 is SQIVND (reference sequence). Trimming cost V 6 bases and J 13 bases; bases outside gene matches: 11. This CDR3 spans 12 amino acids. CDR3 loop: CASSQGQISLTF. CDR3 bases: TGTGCCAGTAGCCAGGGACAGATTTCCCTCACCTTC. Full variable domain (rest looked up from reference TRBV19 and TRBJ1-2): DGGITQSPKYLFRKEGQNVTLSCEQNLNHDAMYWYRQDPGQGLRLIYYSQIVNDFQKGDIAEGYSVSREKKESFPLTVTSAQKNPTAFYLCASSQGQISLTFGSGTRLTVV.

CDR3 sequence: CASSFRNTEAFF. CDR3 nucleotides: TGTGCCAGTAGTTTTCGGAACACTGAAGCTTTCTTT. The V gene is TRBV19, the J gene TRBJ1-1; no clear D. The CDR3 consists of 12 residues. CDR1 and CDR2 (germline): LNHDA, SQIVND (reference sequence). V dropped 5 bases and J dropped 1 base, with 5 bases sitting between them.

The chain carries TRBV6-1 and TRBJ2-7; tentatively, D is TRBD2 (5 bases). V lost 0 bases, J lost 2 bases, and 23 bases lay in between. This CDR3 region has 19 residues. Germline V gene lookup returns CDR1 MNHNS and CDR2 SASEGT. The DNA of the CDR3 is TGTGCCAGCAGTGAAGCGGCCCCCTCACGGGGATTCGGCCCCTACGAGCAGTACTTC. The encoded protein is CASSEAAPSRGFGPYEQYF.

The chain combines TRBV4-1 with TRBJ1-1; tentatively, D is TRBD1 (6 bases). CDR1 and CDR2 (germline): MGHRA, YSYEKL. The germline V and J ends were trimmed by 4 bases and 4 bases, with 19 bases remaining between them. The CDR3 has 16 amino acids. The CDR3 bases are TGCGCCAGCAGCCCTCACAGGGTCCACTGGGGCACTGAAGCTTTCTTT. It specifies CASSPHRVHWGTEAFF.

The J gene is TRBJ2-7, the V gene TRBV27; 9 nucleotides match TRBD1. J gave up 2 bases and V 10 bases, and 9 bases lay outside the gene matches. The CDR3 covers 14 residues. Germline V gene data show CDR1 as MNHEY and CDR2 as SMNVEV (reference sequence). This CDR3 reads CATKTGTGPYEQYF. The CDR3 nucleotides read TGTGCCACCAAGACCGGGACAGGGCCCTACGAGCAGTACTTC.

This chain uses TRBV11-2 with TRBJ2-7; maybe TRBD2 (5 bases). The CDR3 covers 12 residues. The V end was cut by 3 bases, the J end by 5 bases, with 8 bases between. Germline loops: CDR1 SGHAT, CDR2 FQNNGV. CDR3 in amino acids: CASSFGEDEQYF. CDR3 nucleotides: TGTGCCAGCAGCTTCGGGGAAGACGAGCAGTACTTC. The full variable domain, rest sourced from reference TRBV11-2 and TRBJ2-7, is EAGVAQSPRYKIIEKRQSVAFWCNPISGHATLYWYQQILGQGPKLLIQFQNNGVVDDSQLPKDRFSAERLKGVDSTLKIQPAKLEDSAVYLCASSFGEDEQYFGPGTRLTVT.

V gene TRBV19 combines with J gene TRBJ2-1, with 10 bases aligning to TRBD2. CDR1 is LNHDA, CDR2 SQIVND, per germline (reference sequence). Unmatched junction bases numbered 1, after V lost 3 bases and J lost 5 bases. The CDR3 totals 14 residues. CDR3 sequence: CASSMGTSDNEQFF. The CDR3 DNA sequence: TGTGCCAGTAGTATGGGGACTAGCGACAATGAGCAGTTCTTC.

CDR3 amino acids: CSAITGRSNYGYTF. CDR3 coding DNA: TGCAGCGCCATAACAGGGAGATCTAACTATGGCTACACCTTC. The chain uses TRBV29-1 and TRBJ1-2; a possible D gene is TRBD1 (6 bases). The ends were cut back, 7 bases at V and 0 bases at J, with 15 bases in the middle. Germline lookup yields CDR1 SQVTM and CDR2 ANQGSEA. The CDR3 has 14 residues.

This clone was recorded only once. The rearrangement uses TRBV14 and TRBJ2-5, with 15 bases aligning to TRBD2. The V and J ends lost 0 bases and 7 bases, in that order; junction bases with no gene match: 6. This CDR3 contains 17 residues. The germline V gene has CDR1 SGHDN and CDR2 FVKESK. CDR3 sequence: CASSQDSGLAGGGTQYF. Written as DNA, the CDR3 is TGTGCCAGCAGCCAAGATTCCGGACTAGCGGGAGGGGGGACCCAGTACTTC.

The chain couples TRBV2 to TRBJ1-4; no reliable D call. V was trimmed by 8 bases and J by 8 bases, leaving 27 bases between them. CDR3 length: 17 residues. In germline, CDR1 is SNHLY, CDR2 FYNNEI. DNA of the CDR3: TGTGCCAGCTCTCTCGGTAAGGACTTCGCCTGGGAGGAAAAACTGTTTTTT. Protein product: CASSLGKDFAWEEKLFF. Using reference TRBV2 and TRBJ1-4 for the parts outside the CDR3, the full variable domain is EPEVTQTPSHQVTQMGQEVILRCVPISNHLYFYWYRQILGQKVEFLVSFYNNEISEKSEIFDDQFSVERPDGSNFTLKIRSTKLEDSAMYFCASSLGKDFAWEEKLFFGSGTQLSVL.

Regarding this clone: The junction departs from the called germline gene at one end, perhaps through a read error. The chain carries TRBV9 and TRBJ2-7; D ambiguous. CDR1 is SGDLS, CDR2 YYNGEE, per germline. The CDR3 has 12 residues. CDR3 nucleotide sequence: TGTGCCAGCAGCGGTAGCTCCCACGAGCAGTACTTC. As protein: CASSGSSHEQYF.

This CDR3 reads CASSDVPFGGANVLTF. In nucleotides, the CDR3 is TGCGCCAGCAGTGACGTCCCCTTCGGGGGGGCCAACGTCCTGACTTTC. The chain has TRBV10-2 and TRBJ2-6; D gene unclear. V lost 3 bases, J lost 4 bases, and 13 bases lay in between. CDR1 and CDR2 from the germline V gene are WSHSY and SAAADI. This CDR3 is 16 amino acids long.

The chain employs TRBV19 and TRBJ2-7, with unresolved D. This CDR3 has 9 residues. Germline CDR1 and CDR2: LNHDA and SQIVND (reference sequence). The V gene lost 10 bases and the J gene lost 3 bases, with 4 bases spanning the gap. CDR3 bases: TGTGCCAATCACTACGAGCAGTACTTC. Amino acids: CANHYEQYF. The full variable domain, rest sourced from reference TRBV19 and TRBJ2-7, is DGGITQSPKYLFRKEGQNVTLSCEQNLNHDAMYWYRQDPGQGLRLIYYSQIVNDFQKGDIAEGYSVSREKKESFPLTVTSAQKNPTAFYLCANHYEQYFGPGTRLTVT.

This sequence joins TRBV6-6 and TRBJ2-3; weak D call: TRBD1 (6 bases). CDR1 is MNHNY, CDR2 SVGAGI, per germline (reference sequence). The V and J ends lost 8 bases and 1 base respectively, with 16 bases between them. The CDR3 is 15 residues long. Here the CDR3 reads CASQFTGIGTDTQYF. The CDR3 DNA sequence: TGTGCCAGCCAGTTTACAGGGATCGGCACAGATACGCAGTATTTT.

The rearrangement joins TRBV10-3 to TRBJ2-7, with TRBD2 identical over 11 bases. The V gene's germline CDR1 is ENHRY and CDR2 SYGVKD. There are 14 residues in the CDR3. Trimming removed 8 bases from V and 1 base from J; junction bases left unmatched: 4. The CDR3 region has the DNA TGTGCCATCGCTCTAGCGGGAGGATCCTACGAGCAGTACTTC. It specifies CAIALAGGSYEQYF.

V usage is TRBV2 and J usage is TRBJ2-7, with 7 bases lining up with TRBD1. The CDR3 totals 15 residues. The germline gives CDR1 SNHLY, CDR2 FYNNEI. V trimming: 6 bases; J trimming: 0 bases; junction bases outside the gene matches: 8. The CDR3 is CASRRTGASSYEQYF. CDR3 DNA: TGTGCCAGCAGGAGGACAGGAGCAAGCTCCTACGAGCAGTACTTC.